This TCR beta chain emerged from a study of blood T cell repertoires in COVID-19. At the level of the study: Acute and convalescent COVID-19 samples came from the United States, Italy and Spain.

Losses at the gene ends were 2 bases for V and 4 bases for J; bases not matched to a gene: 13. Germline CDR1 MGHRA, CDR2 YSYEKL. The CDR3 length is 18 residues. In the original processing: Amplification with reference gene primers provided the estimates of nucleated cell counts. Produced via immunoSEQ multiplex PCR; TCRdb's table is partial and in-frame only. The V and J calls and the clone size are those of that table, but D and trimming were determined from the DNA. The sample lists about 180,000 clones; 80% were seen once. Input material: PBMCs or T cells enriched from blood (not recorded which). The TCR comes from a man between 60 and 75 years old who had been exposed to COVID-19. The rearrangement joins TRBV4-1 to TRBJ2-1, with 8 bases aligning to TRBD2. The CDR3 DNA is TGCGCCAGCAGCCAAAGGGGGAGCGGGAGAATCAGGTACAATGAGCAGTTCTTC. This gives the protein CASSQRGSGRIRYNEQFF.